A few counts support the clone carrying this TCR beta chain. Its antigen is still unknown. This table comes from immunoSEQ multiplex PCR, and its TCRdb copy is limited to in-frame clones, with some not included. The table lists more than 110,000 clones, around nine tenths of them singletons. The data belong to a study of T cell responses to AZD1222 COVID-19 vaccine. The study, taken as a whole, reports: Donors, mostly white British, included more females; clonal diversity was possibly underestimated. Recipients of AZD1222 seropositive at baseline numbered only 6 or 7.

The CDR3 is 11 residues long. Germline CDR1 SNHLY, CDR2 FYNNEI. The V end lost 4 bases, the J end lost 6 bases, and 7 bases lay between the germline ends. This TCR came from an adult in good health. The chain recombines TRBV2 with TRBJ2-7; no firm D call. The specimen comprised peripheral blood, sampled on day 0 of AZD1222 vaccination. CDR3 bases: TGTGCCAGCAGTGGGGTGGGCGAGCAGTACTTC. It yields the protein CASSGVGEQYF. Full variable domain (missing parts from reference TRBV2 and TRBJ2-7): EPEVTQTPSHQVTQMGQEVILRCVPISNHLYFYWYRQILGQKVEFLVSFYNNEISEKSEIFDDQFSVERPDGSNFTLKIRSTKLEDSAMYFCASSGVGEQYFGPGTRLTVT.